The present TCR beta chain was sequenced within a study of blood T cell repertoires in COVID-19. V lost 7 bases, J lost 1 base, and 8 bases stayed unmatched. The CDR3 has 17 residues. Germline V gene data show CDR1 as MRHNA and CDR2 as SNTAGT. The assay was immunoSEQ multiplex PCR, and TCRdb's table has in-frame clones only and misses some. The sample lists 130,000 to 150,000 clones, 84% occurring once. This sequence originates from a woman in her forties or fifties who had been exposed to COVID-19. The material sequenced was PBMCs or T cells enriched from blood (not recorded which). The chain couples TRBV6-4 to TRBJ2-3, with 13 nucleotides matching TRBD2. The CDR3 here is CASTRTSGSEGTDTQYF. The DNA for the CDR3 is TGTGCCAGCACCAGGACTAGCGGGAGTGAGGGCACAGATACGCAGTATTTT.